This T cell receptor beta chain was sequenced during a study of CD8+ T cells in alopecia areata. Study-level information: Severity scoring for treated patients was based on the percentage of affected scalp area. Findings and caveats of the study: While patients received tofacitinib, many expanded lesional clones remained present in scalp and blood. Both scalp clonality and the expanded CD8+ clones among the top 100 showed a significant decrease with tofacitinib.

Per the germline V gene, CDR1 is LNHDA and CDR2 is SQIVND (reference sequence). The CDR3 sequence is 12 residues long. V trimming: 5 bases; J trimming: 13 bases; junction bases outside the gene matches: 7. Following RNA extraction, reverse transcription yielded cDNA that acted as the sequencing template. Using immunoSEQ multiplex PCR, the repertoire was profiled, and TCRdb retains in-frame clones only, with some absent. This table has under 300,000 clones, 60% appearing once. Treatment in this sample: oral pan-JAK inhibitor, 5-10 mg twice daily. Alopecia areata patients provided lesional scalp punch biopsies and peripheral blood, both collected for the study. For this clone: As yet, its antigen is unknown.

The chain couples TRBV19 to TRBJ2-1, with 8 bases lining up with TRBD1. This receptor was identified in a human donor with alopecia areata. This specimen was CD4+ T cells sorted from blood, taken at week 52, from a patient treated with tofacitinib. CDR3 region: CASSLDRAGQFF. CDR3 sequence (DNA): TGTGCCAGTAGTTTGGACAGGGCCGGCCAGTTCTTC.